These 7 T cell receptor beta chains share one sample of origin, sequenced in a study of shared clonotypes between healthy human individuals. Produced via immunoSEQ multiplex PCR; TCRdb's table is partial and in-frame only. The sample includes about 520,000 clones, 70% to 80% of them seen just once. Sequencing input: PBMCs. The receptors here all came from a middle-aged woman in good health. Some clones in this sample may be carry-over from other donors' samples.

The rearrangement links TRBV10-3 to TRBJ2-7; the D gene is possibly TRBD1 (6 bases). V lost 10 bases and J lost 5, with 21 bases in between. The CDR3 runs to 14 residues. Germline V CDR1 and CDR2: ENHRY, SYGVKD. In DNA form, the CDR3 reads TGTGCCAGCGTTGGGGGCGTAAAGCTCCACGAGCAGTACTTC. Amino acids: CASVGGVKLHEQYF.

The chain has TRBV2 and TRBJ2-3; D is perhaps TRBD1 (5 bases). The CDR3 sequence is 14 residues long. Trimming took 3 bases from V and 4 from J, leaving 11 bases between them. Germline V gives CDR1 SNHLY, CDR2 FYNNEI. The CDR3 protein is CASSEGRIADTQYF. CDR3 bases: TGTGCCAGCAGTGAGGGGCGCATCGCAGATACGCAGTATTTT.

The chain combines TRBV11-2 with TRBJ1-4; 7 bases fit TRBD1. Germline V CDR1 and CDR2: SGHAT, FQNNGV. V gave up 5 bases and J gave up 8 bases; unmatched junction bases: 11. The CDR3 spans 15 residues. CDR3 in DNA: TGTGCCAGCAGCCAAATGGGCCAGGGGGACGAAAAACTGTTTTTT. Translating gives CASSQMGQGDEKLFF.

This chain uses TRBV29-1 with TRBJ2-2; TRBD2 aligns across 8 bases. After removal of 7 bases from V and 0 bases from J, the junction contained 7 bases not matched to a gene. The length of the CDR3 is 15 residues. CDR1 and CDR2 from the germline V gene are SQVTM and ANQGSEA. The CDR3 spells CSALAGPPNTGELFF. The CDR3 DNA sequence: TGCAGCGCTTTAGCGGGGCCCCCGAACACCGGGGAGCTGTTTTTT.

This clone has just a few counts. The rearrangement uses TRBV18 and TRBJ2-2, with a weak D call TRBD2 (5 bases). Trimming took off 3 bases at V and 6 bases at J, with 14 bases between the two ends. The CDR3 runs 15 residues. Germline V CDR1 and CDR2: KGHSH, LQKENI. The chain's CDR3 is CASSPDFSRAGELFF. CDR3 coding DNA: TGTGCCAGCTCACCGGACTTCTCGCGGGCCGGGGAGCTGTTTTTT. Together with reference TRBV18 and TRBJ2-2, the CDR3 gives the full variable domain: NAGVMQNPRHLVRRRGQEARLRCSPMKGHSHVYWYRQLPEEGLKFMVYLQKENIIDESGMPKERFSAEFPKEGPSILRIQQVVRGDSAAYFCASSPDFSRAGELFFGEGSRLTVL.

The CDR3 is CASSLPLAGAYNEQFF. Written as DNA, the CDR3 is TGTGCCAGCAGCTTGCCCCTAGCGGGAGCGTACAATGAGCAGTTCTTC. The J gene is TRBJ2-1, the V gene TRBV5-4; 10 nucleotides line up with TRBD2. The V and J ends lost 1 base and 4 bases, in that order; junction bases with no gene match: 5. CDR1 SGHNT and CDR2 YYREEE come from the germline V gene (reference sequence). The CDR3 runs to 16 residues.

The chain links TRBV13 to TRBJ2-4, with 8 bases identical to TRBD2. Looked up from germline, CDR1 is PRHDT and CDR2 is FYEKMQ (reference sequence). Trimming removed 5 bases from V and 9 bases from J; junction bases left unmatched: 12. This CDR3 comprises 15 residues. The CDR3 loop reads CASSPKAGVVAIQYF. The CDR3 region has the DNA TGTGCCAGCAGCCCTAAAGCGGGAGTGGTTGCCATTCAGTACTTC.